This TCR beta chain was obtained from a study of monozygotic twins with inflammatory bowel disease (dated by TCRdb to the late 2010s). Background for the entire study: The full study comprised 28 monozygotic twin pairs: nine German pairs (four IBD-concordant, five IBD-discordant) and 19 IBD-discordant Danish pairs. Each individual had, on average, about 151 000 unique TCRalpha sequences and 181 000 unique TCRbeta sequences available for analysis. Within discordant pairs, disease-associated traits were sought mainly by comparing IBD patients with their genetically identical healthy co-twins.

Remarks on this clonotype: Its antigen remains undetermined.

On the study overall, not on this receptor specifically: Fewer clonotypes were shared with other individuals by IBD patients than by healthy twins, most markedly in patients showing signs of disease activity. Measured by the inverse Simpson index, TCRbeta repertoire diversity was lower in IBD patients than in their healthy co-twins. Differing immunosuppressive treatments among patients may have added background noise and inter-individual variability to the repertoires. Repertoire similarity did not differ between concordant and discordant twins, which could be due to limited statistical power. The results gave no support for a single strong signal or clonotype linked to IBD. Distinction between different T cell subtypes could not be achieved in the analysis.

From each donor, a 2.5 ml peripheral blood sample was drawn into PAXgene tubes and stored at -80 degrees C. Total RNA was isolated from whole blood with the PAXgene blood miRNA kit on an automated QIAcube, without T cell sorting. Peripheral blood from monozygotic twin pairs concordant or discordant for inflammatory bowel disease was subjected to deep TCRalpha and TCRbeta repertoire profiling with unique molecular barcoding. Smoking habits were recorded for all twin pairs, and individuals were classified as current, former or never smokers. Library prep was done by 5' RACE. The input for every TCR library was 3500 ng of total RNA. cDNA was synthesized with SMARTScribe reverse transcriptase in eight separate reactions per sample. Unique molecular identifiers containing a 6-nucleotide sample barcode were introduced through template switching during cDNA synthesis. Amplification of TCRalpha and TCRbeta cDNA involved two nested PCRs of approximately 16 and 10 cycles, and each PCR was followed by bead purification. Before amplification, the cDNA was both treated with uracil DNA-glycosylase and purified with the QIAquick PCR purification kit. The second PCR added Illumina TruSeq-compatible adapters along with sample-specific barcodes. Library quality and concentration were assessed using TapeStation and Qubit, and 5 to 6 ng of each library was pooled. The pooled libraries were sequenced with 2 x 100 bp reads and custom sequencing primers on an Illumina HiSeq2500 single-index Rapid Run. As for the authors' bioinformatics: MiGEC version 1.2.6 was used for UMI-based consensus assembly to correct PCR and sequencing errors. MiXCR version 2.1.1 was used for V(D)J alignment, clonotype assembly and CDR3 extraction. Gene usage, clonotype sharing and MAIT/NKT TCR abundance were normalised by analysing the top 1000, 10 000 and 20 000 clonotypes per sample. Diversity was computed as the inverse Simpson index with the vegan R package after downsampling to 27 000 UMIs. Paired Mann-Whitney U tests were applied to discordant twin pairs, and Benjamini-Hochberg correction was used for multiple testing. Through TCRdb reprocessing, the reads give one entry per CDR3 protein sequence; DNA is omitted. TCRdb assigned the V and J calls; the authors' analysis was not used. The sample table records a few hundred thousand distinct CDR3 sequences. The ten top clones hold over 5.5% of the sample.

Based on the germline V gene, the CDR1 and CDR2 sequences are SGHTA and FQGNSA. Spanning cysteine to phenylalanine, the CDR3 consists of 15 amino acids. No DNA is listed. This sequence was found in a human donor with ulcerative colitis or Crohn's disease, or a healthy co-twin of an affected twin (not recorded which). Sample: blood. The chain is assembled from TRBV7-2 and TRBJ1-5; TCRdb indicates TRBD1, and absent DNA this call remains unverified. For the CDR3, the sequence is CASSRQGGGNQPQHF.